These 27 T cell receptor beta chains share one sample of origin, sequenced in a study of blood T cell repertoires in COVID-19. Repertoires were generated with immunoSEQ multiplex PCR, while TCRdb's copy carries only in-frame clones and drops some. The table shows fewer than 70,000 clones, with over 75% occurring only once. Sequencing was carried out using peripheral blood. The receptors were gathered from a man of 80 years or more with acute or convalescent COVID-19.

In nucleotides, the CDR3 is TGCAGTGCGTTAGCTGGCTACGAGCAGTACTTC. Protein product: CSALAGYEQYF. V is TRBV20-1 and J is TRBJ2-7; D is undetermined. The V gene's germline CDR1 is DFQATT and CDR2 SNEGSKA (reference sequence). Trimming shortened V by 6 bases and J by 3 bases, and 9 bases separated the two germline ends. The CDR3 covers 11 residues.

CDR3 bases: TGTGCCAGCAGTTCCGCCCGGGGGGTCGACGGGGAGCTGTTTTTT. This codes for CASSSARGVDGELFF. The chain employs TRBV6-5 and TRBJ2-2; 7 bases are shared with TRBD2. With V trimmed by 4 bases and J by 7 bases, 9 bases remained unmatched. The CDR3 totals 15 residues. CDR1 and CDR2 (germline): MNHEY, SVGAGI.

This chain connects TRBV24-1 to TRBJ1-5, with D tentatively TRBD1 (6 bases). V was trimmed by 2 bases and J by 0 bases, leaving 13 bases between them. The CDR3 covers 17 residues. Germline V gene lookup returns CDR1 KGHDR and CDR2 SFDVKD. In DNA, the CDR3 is TGTGCCACCAGTGATTCCAGGACAGTTAGTAGCAATCAGCCCCAGCATTTT. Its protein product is CATSDSRTVSSNQPQHF.

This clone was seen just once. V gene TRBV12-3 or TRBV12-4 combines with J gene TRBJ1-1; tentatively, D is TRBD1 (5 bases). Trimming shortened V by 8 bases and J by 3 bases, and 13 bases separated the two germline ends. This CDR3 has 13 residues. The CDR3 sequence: CASGLGGDTEAFF. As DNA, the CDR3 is TGTGCCAGCGGGTTGGGGGGTGACACTGAAGCTTTCTTT.

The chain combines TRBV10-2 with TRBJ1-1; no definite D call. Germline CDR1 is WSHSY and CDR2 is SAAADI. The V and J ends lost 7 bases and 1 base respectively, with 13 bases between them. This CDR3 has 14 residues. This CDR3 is CASTEIRENTEAFF. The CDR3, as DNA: TGCGCCAGCACCGAAATTCGGGAGAACACTGAAGCTTTCTTT.

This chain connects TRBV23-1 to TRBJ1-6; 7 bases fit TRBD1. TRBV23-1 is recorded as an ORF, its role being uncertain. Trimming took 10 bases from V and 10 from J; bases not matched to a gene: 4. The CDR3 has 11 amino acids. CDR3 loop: CAKTGASPLHF. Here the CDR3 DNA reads TGCGCCAAAACAGGGGCCTCACCCCTCCACTTT.

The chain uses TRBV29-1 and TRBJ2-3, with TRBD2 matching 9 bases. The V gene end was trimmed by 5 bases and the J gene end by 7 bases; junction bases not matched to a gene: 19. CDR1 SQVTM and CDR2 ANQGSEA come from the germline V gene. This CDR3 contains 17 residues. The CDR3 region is CSVYRGSGSIRINTQYF. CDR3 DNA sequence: TGCAGCGTTTACCGCGGTAGCGGGAGTATTCGGATTAATACGCAGTATTTT.

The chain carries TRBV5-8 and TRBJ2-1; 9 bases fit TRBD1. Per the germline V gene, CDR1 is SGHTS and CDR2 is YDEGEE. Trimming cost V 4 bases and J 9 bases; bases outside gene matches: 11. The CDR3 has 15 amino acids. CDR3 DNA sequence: TGTGCCAGCAGCAGAACAGGGGGCGCGTGGAGTGAGCAGTTCTTC. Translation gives CASSRTGGAWSEQFF.

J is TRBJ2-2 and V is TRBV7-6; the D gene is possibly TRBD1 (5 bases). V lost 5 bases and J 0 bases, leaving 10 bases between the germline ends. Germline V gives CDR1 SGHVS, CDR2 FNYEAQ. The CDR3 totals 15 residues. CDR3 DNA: TGTGCCAGCAGCCGCAGGGCGTCGAACACCGGGGAGCTGTTTTTT. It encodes CASSRRASNTGELFF.

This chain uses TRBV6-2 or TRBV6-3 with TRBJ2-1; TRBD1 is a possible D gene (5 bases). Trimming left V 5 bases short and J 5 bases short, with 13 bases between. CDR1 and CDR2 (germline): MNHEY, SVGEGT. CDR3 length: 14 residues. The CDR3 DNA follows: TGTGCCAGCAGTCCCATCAGGGCCCACAATGAGCAGTTCTTC. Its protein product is CASSPIRAHNEQFF.

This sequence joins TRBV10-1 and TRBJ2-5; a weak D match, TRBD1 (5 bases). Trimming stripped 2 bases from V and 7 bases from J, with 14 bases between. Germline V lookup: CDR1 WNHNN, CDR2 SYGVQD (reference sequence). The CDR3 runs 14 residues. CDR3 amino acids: CASSEGRVWGTQYF. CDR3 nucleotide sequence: TGCGCCAGCAGTGAGGGCAGGGTCTGGGGGACCCAGTACTTC.

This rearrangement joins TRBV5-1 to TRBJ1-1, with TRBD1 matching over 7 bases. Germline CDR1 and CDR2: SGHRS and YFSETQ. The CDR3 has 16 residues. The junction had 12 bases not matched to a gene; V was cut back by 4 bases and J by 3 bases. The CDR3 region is CASSPGQAHKDTEAFF. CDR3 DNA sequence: TGCGCCAGCAGCCCCGGACAGGCCCACAAGGACACTGAAGCTTTCTTT.

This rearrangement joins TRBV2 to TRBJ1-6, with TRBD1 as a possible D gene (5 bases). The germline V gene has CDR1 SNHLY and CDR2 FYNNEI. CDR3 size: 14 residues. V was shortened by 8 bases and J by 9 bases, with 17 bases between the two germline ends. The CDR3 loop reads CASPAGGTGSPLHF. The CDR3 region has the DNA TGTGCCAGCCCCGCGGGGGGGACGGGTTCACCCCTCCACTTT.

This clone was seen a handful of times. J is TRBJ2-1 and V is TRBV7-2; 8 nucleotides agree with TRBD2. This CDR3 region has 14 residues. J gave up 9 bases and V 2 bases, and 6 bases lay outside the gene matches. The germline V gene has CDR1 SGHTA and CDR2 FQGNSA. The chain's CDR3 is CASSLSSGSFEQFF. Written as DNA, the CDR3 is TGTGCCAGCAGCTTATCAAGCGGGAGTTTTGAGCAGTTCTTC.

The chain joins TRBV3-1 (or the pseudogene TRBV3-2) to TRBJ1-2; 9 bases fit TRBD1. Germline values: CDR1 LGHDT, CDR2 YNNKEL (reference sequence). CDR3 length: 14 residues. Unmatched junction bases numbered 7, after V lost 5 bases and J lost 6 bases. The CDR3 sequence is CASSVSNRGHGYTF. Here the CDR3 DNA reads TGTGCCAGCAGCGTGTCCAACAGGGGGCATGGCTACACCTTC.

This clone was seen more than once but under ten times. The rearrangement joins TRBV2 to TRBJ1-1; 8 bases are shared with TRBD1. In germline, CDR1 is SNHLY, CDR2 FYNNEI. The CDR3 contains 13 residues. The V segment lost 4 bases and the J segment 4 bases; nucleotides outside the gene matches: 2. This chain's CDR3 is CASSGTGGTEAFF. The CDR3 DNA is TGTGCCAGCAGTGGTACAGGGGGCACTGAAGCTTTCTTT.

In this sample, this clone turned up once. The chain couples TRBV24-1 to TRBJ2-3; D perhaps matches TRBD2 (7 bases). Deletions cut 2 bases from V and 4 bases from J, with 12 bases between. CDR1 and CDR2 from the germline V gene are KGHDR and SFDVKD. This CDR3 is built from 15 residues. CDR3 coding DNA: TGTGCCACCAGTGATTGGCGGGGGCGGGCAGATACGCAGTATTTT. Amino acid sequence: CATSDWRGRADTQYF.

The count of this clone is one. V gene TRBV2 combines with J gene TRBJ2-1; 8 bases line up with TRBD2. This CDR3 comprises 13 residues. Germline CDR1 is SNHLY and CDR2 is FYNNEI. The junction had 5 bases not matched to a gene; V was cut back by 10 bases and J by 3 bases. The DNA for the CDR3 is TGTGCCATCTCGGGGACTAGCTACAATGAGCAGTTCTTC. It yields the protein CAISGTSYNEQFF.

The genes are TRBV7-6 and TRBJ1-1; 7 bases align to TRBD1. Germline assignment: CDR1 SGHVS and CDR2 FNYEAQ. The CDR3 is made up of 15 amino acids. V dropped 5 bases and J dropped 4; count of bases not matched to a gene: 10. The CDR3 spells CASSPGTARSTEAFF. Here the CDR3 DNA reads TGTGCCAGCAGCCCTGGGACAGCTAGGAGCACTGAAGCTTTCTTT.

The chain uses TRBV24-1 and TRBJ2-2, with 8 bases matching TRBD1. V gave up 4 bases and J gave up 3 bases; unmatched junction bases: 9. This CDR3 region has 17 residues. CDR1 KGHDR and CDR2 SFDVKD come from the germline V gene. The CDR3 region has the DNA TGTGCCACCAGTGACCCCGGGGCAGGGGGCGACACCGGGGAGCTGTTTTTT. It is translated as CATSDPGAGGDTGELFF.

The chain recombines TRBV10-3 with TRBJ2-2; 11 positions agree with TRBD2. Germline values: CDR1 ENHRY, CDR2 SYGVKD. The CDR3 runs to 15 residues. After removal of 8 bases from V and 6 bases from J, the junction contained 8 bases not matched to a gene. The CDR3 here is CAISSASGRPGELFF. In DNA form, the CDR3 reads TGTGCCATCTCTTCGGCTAGCGGGAGGCCCGGGGAGCTGTTTTTT.

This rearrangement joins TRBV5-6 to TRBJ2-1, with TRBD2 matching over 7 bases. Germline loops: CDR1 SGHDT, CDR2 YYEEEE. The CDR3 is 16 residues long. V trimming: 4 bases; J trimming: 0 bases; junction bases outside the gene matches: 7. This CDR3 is CASSLGGGSSYNEQFF. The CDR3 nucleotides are TGTGCCAGCAGCCTCGGAGGCGGGAGCTCCTACAATGAGCAGTTCTTC.

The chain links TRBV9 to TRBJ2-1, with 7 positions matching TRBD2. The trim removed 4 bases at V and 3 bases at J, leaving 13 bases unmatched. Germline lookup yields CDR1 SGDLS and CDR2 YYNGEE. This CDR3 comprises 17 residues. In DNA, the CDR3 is TGTGCCAGCAGCTTTCAAGGGCTAGCGGCCGACTACAATGAGCAGTTCTTC. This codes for CASSFQGLAADYNEQFF. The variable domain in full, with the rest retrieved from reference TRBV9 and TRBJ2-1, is DSGVTQTPKHLITATGQRVTLRCSPRSGDLSVYWYQQSLDQGLQFLIQYYNGEERAKGNILERFSAQQFPDLHSELNLSSLELGDSALYFCASSFQGLAADYNEQFFGPGTRLTVL.

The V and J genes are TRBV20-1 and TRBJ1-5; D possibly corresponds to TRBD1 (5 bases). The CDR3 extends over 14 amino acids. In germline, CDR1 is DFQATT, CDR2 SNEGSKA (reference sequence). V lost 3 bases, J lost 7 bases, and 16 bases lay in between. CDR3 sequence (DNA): TGCAGTGCTAGTCTGGGGCCCGGGGGGCAGCCCCAGCATTTT. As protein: CSASLGPGGQPQHF.

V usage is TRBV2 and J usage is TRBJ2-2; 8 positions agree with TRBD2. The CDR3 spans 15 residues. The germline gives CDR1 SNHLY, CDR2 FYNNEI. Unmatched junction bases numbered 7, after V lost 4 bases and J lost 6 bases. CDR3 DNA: TGTGCCAGCAGTGGCCCGAGCGGGAGAGCCGGGGAGCTGTTTTTT. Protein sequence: CASSGPSGRAGELFF.

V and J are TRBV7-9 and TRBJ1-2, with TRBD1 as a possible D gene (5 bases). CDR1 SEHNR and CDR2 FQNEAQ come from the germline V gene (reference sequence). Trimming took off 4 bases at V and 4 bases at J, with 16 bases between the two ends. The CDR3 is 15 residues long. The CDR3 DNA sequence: TGTGCCAGCAGCTCTTCGGGGGGTGGACCCTATGGCTACACCTTC. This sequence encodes CASSSSGGGPYGYTF.

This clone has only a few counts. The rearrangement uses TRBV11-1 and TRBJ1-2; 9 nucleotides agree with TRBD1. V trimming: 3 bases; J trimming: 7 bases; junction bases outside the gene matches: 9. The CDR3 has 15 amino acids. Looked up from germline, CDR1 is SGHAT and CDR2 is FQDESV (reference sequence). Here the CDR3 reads CASSFAQGTGFGYTF. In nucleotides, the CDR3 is TGTGCCAGCAGCTTTGCCCAGGGGACAGGGTTTGGCTACACCTTC.